This section outlines one TCR beta chain sequence together with its context. Germline V lookup: CDR1 MNHEY, CDR2 SVGAGI. Unmatched junction bases numbered 7, after V lost 6 bases and J lost 6 bases. This CDR3 has 13 amino acids. The sample originates from a study of PD-L1 blockade in urothelial cancer. The overall study: Prior chemotherapy in patients spanned 0 to 3 regimens.

Assay used: immunoSEQ multiplex PCR; TCRdb lists only in-frame clones, some missing. The data hold some 110,000 clones, with 75% to 95% observed a single time. Indicated time point: peripheral blood 6 weeks after treatment start. The chain is built from TRBV6-5 and TRBJ1-2, with 7 nucleotides matching TRBD1. This receptor was identified in a man between 60 and 75 years old with urothelial cancer. Sequencing used PBMCs, obtained around atezolizumab (anti-PD-L1) treatment. The CDR3 region is CASSWDGQDGYTF. CDR3 nucleotide sequence: TGTGCCAGCAGCTGGGATGGACAGGATGGCTACACCTTC.